This note documents a single T cell receptor beta chain sequence. Across under 25 US areas, participants ranged in age from roughly 18 to 95 years. Cohorts were assigned according to the clinical history that participants reported. The sample is drawn from a study of blood T cell repertoires in COVID-19. At the level of the study: Acute and convalescent COVID-19 samples came from the United States, Italy and Spain.

Germline V CDR1 and CDR2: SGDLS, YYNGEE. Trimming shortened V by 2 bases and J by 11 bases, and 10 bases separated the two germline ends. The CDR3 covers 11 residues. Methods used by the authors: Estimates of nucleated cell counts were drawn from the amplification of reference gene primers. The protocol was immunoSEQ multiplex PCR, while the TCRdb copy is restricted to in-frame clones and leaves out a portion. From that table come the V and J calls and clone size; the DNA was used to work out D and trimming. Counted here are about 270,000 clones, roughly nine tenths occurring once; the ten biggest clones make up around 2%.

This TCR derives from a woman aged 18 to 35 who had recovered from COVID-19. The material sequenced was PBMCs or T cells enriched from blood (not recorded which). The chain carries TRBV9 and TRBJ1-2, with D perhaps TRBD1 (5 bases). CDR3 in DNA: TGTGCCAGCAGCGTTGGGGCGGAGTACACCTTC. Encoded protein: CASSVGAEYTF.